This T cell receptor beta chain is from a study of tumor-infiltrating lymphocytes in primary liver carcinoma. Germline V lookup: CDR1 SQVTM, CDR2 ANQGSEA. This CDR3 is built from 13 residues. The sample holds one count of this clonotype. The source material, about 18-33 mg of unsorted bulk tissue, was used to co-extract RNA and DNA. TCR beta cDNA was prepared out of approximately 470 ng total RNA by means of a constant-region primer. Nested multiplex PCR, run for three rounds with slightly modified ARM-PCR, yielded TCR beta libraries. The first two PCR rounds used TRBV1-TRBV30 primers with a Cbeta primer, nine to eleven cycles each. MiXCR, run by TCRdb on the multiplex PCR reads, gives a single entry per CDR3 protein. Among roughly 48,000 distinct CDR3 sequences listed, about three quarters were seen once.

The source of this sequence is a man aged 40-55 years with primary liver carcinoma and hepatitis B virus infection. Sequenced input: liver tumor tissue from sampling region 3. The subset: tumor region T3, left-lateral pole. The rearrangement joins TRBV29-1 to TRBJ2-2; D possibly corresponds to TRBD1 (5 bases). This chain's CDR3 is CRAAGSNTGELFF. For the CDR3, the DNA is TGCCGCGCTGCAGGGTCGAACACCGGGGAGCTGTTTTTT.